This entry concerns a single T cell receptor beta chain. Antigen unknown. These data come from a study of shared clonotypes between healthy human individuals. Study information: Each donor's CD4 naive and CD4 memory cells filled three plates apiece, CD8 naive two, and CD8 memory one. General observations from the study: Sequencing depth was a factor that was expected to affect clonotype sharing among donors. Larger estimated richness was generally seen in naive subsets than in memory subsets.

This CDR3 contains 11 residues. Germline V gives CDR1 SQVTM, CDR2 ANQGSEA. V was cut by 2 bases and J by 11 bases, with 13 bases left in between. It was CD45RO-negative cells, positively selected for CCR7, that made up naive CD8 cells, with terminally differentiated effector memory CD45RA+ cells excluded. This table comes from immunoSEQ multiplex PCR, and its TCRdb copy is limited to in-frame clones, with some not included. The table shows hundreds of thousands of clones, with 85% to 95% occurring only once. This TCR came from a woman in her 30s in good health. This rearrangement joins TRBV29-1 to TRBJ2-7, with D uncertain. Sequencing was done on a sample of naive CD8+ T cells sorted from blood. The CDR3 spells CSVESQGLEYF. The CDR3 DNA is TGCAGCGTTGAAAGTCAAGGGTTAGAGTACTTC.